The rows below give T cell receptor beta chains drawn from one sample of a study of blood T cell repertoires in COVID-19. Libraries were prepared by immunoSEQ multiplex PCR; TCRdb keeps only in-frame clonotypes and omits some of them. The sample records about 160,000 clones, more than 90% being singletons. Sequenced: peripheral blood. These receptors all come from a man between 60 and 75 years old with active or convalescent COVID-19. Each CDR3 is given with its conserved first and last residue. Fields, in order: V gene, J gene, CDR3 length, clone size, D gene, CDR3 protein, CDR3 DNA. A D gene is named only where the DNA matches it firmly. Expanded clones are given a class, and other clones once, few, many or no size at all.

TRBV7-2,TRBJ2-7,11,few,-,CASSLGALKYF,TGTGCCAGCAGCTTAGGAGCGCTGAAGTACTTC
TRBV7-8,TRBJ1-2,13,-,-,CASSSRVSAGYTF,TGTGCCAGCAGTTCCCGCGTTTCTGCCGGCTACACCTTC
TRBV5-1,TRBJ1-6,15,-,TRBD1,CASSTQDRGGSPLHF,TGCGCCAGCAGCACTCAGGACAGGGGGGGTTCACCCCTCCACTTT
TRBV10-3,TRBJ1-1,14,-,-,CAISERGLNTEAFF,TGTGCCATCAGCGAGAGGGGGTTGAACACTGAAGCTTTCTTT
TRBV19,TRBJ1-5,16,-,TRBD1,CASRPRQGYSNQPQHF,TGTGCCAGTAGGCCTCGACAGGGATATAGCAATCAGCCCCAGCATTTT
TRBV27,TRBJ1-2,15,-,TRBD1,CASSPNPGTGYGYTF,TGTGCCAGCAGTCCGAACCCCGGGACAGGGTACGGCTACACCTTC
TRBV7-6,TRBJ2-7,14,-,-,CASSLIRLGGEQYF,TGTGCCAGCAGCTTAATCCGACTTGGGGGGGAGCAGTACTTC
TRBV18,TRBJ1-2,14,-,-,CASSPQDTSYGYTF,TGTGCCAGCTCACCCCAAGATACATCCTATGGCTACACCTTC
TRBV6-2/TRBV6-3,TRBJ2-7,14,-,-,CASSDPGFTYEQYF,TGTGCCAGCAGTGACCCAGGGTTTACCTACGAGCAGTACTTC
TRBV7-7,TRBJ2-2,16,once,-,CASSLDPQGNTGELFF,TGTGCCAGCAGCTTAGACCCCCAGGGAAACACCGGGGAGCTGTTTTTT
TRBV7-7,TRBJ2-7,15,-,TRBD2,CASSLAPGTTYEQYF,TGTGCCAGCAGCTTAGCCCCGGGGACTACCTACGAGCAGTACTTC
TRBV5-1,TRBJ2-2,16,once,-,CASSPRQRMNTGELFF,TGCGCCAGCAGCCCACGACAGCGAATGAACACCGGGGAGCTGTTTTTT
TRBV27,TRBJ1-5,16,-,TRBD1,CASSSVPGQGGQPQHF,TGTGCCAGCAGTTCCGTCCCGGGACAGGGTGGTCAGCCCCAGCATTTT
TRBV28,TRBJ1-1,14,-,TRBD1,CASSIDRGNPEAFF,TGTGCCAGCAGTATAGACAGGGGGAACCCTGAAGCTTTCTTT
TRBV25-1,TRBJ1-4,15,-,-,CASSDRGHSNEKLFF,TGTGCCAGCAGTGATCGTGGGCATTCTAATGAAAAACTGTTTTTT
TRBV7-2,TRBJ2-1,15,-,TRBD2,CASSLVAGGGNEQFF,TGTGCCAGCAGCTTAGTAGCGGGAGGGGGGAATGAGCAGTTCTTC
TRBV6-5,TRBJ2-1,15,-,-,CASSYSSTDLNEQFF,TGTGCCAGCAGTTACTCCAGTACCGATCTCAATGAGCAGTTCTTC
TRBV5-4,TRBJ2-3,12,-,-,CASSPFSDTQYF,TGTGCCAGCAGCCCTTTTTCAGATACGCAGTATTTT
TRBV6-5,TRBJ1-1,15,-,TRBD1,CASSYLGQGAPEAFF,TGTGCCAGCAGTTACCTGGGACAGGGGGCGCCTGAAGCTTTCTTT
TRBV19,TRBJ1-5,15,-,TRBD1,CASSIYRGTYQPQHF,TGTGCCAGTAGTATATACAGGGGGACCTATCAGCCCCAGCATTTT
TRBV29-1,TRBJ1-2,13,-,-,CSVERPGSYGYTF,TGCAGCGTTGAACGACCCGGGTCCTATGGCTACACCTTC
TRBV6-5,TRBJ1-2,15,-,-,CASRSTELANYGYTF,TGTGCCAGCAGGTCTACAGAATTAGCTAACTATGGCTACACCTTC
TRBV19,TRBJ2-5,17,-,TRBD2,CASSSRLAGGERETQYF,TGTGCCAGTAGTTCCCGACTAGCGGGGGGGGAGCGGGAGACCCAGTACTTC
TRBV6-2/TRBV6-3,TRBJ2-4,17,-,-,CASSYSQGFNVKNIQYF,TGTGCCAGCAGTTACTCGCAGGGGTTTAACGTCAAAAACATTCAGTACTTC
TRBV6-1,TRBJ1-6,17,-,-,CASSEVVMRQSNSPLHF,TGTGCCAGCAGTGAAGTTGTTATGAGACAGAGTAATTCACCCCTCCACTTT
TRBV5-1,TRBJ1-1,16,-,-,CASSLEPATRGTEAFF,TGCGCCAGCAGCTTGGAACCGGCTACTCGGGGCACTGAAGCTTTCTTT
TRBV5-1,TRBJ2-5,16,-,TRBD2,CASSLGGLAGRETQYF,TGCGCCAGCAGCTTGGGGGGCCTAGCGGGGAGGGAGACCCAGTACTTC
TRBV18,TRBJ2-1,16,-,TRBD1,CASSPPTGGKDNEQFF,TGTGCCAGCTCACCGCCGACAGGGGGGAAGGACAATGAGCAGTTCTTC
TRBV5-1,TRBJ2-3,14,-,TRBD2,CASSWAGGQDTQYF,TGCGCCAGCAGCTGGGCGGGAGGGCAAGATACGCAGTATTTT
TRBV6-6,TRBJ1-6,16,-,-,CASTSGGTAFNSPLHF,TGTGCCAGCACTTCTGGGGGGACGGCCTTTAATTCACCCCTCCACTTT
TRBV27,TRBJ2-7,14,-,TRBD1,CASSAPTGPYEQYF,TGTGCCAGCAGTGCACCGACAGGGCCCTACGAGCAGTACTTC
TRBV20-1,TRBJ2-7,13,-,-,CSASNSHSYEQYF,TGCAGTGCTAGTAACAGCCACTCCTACGAGCAGTACTTC
TRBV9,TRBJ2-1,15,-,TRBD2,CASSAYLAGANEQFF,TGTGCCAGCAGCGCTTACCTAGCGGGGGCAAATGAGCAGTTCTTC
TRBV7-8,TRBJ2-4,14,-,-,CASSATENKNIQYF,TGTGCCAGCAGCGCTACAGAGAATAAAAACATTCAGTACTTC
TRBV7-6,TRBJ1-4,16,-,-,CASSLDRVSTNEKLFF,TGTGCCAGCAGCTTAGACAGGGTCTCAACTAATGAAAAACTGTTTTTT
TRBV6-5,TRBJ2-3,16,-,TRBD2,CASSYSLAASTDTQYF,TGTGCCAGCAGTTACTCGCTAGCGGCAAGCACAGATACGCAGTATTTT
TRBV4-1,TRBJ1-1,15,-,-,CASSQATDRNTEAFF,TGCGCCAGCAGCCAAGCGACAGACCGGAACACTGAAGCTTTCTTT
TRBV5-1,TRBJ1-4,14,-,-,CASSLLGVNEKLFF,TGCGCCAGCAGCTTATTAGGGGTTAATGAAAAACTGTTTTTT
TRBV27,TRBJ2-6,18,-,-,CASSLYWDLLSGANVLTF,TGTGCCAGCAGTCTTTACTGGGACTTACTGTCTGGGGCCAACGTCCTGACTTTC
TRBV3-1/TRBV3-2,TRBJ1-5,18,-,-,CASSQDVIGGNSNQPQHF,TGTGCCAGCAGCCAAGATGTGATAGGGGGTAATAGCAATCAGCCCCAGCATTTT
TRBV5-1,TRBJ2-3,14,-,TRBD2,CASSTSGGTDTQYF,TGCGCCAGCAGCACTAGCGGGGGCACAGATACGCAGTATTTT
TRBV6-5,TRBJ2-3,16,once,TRBD2,CASSYSRGGLTDTQYF,TGTGCCAGCAGTTACTCCCGGGGGGGCCTAACAGATACGCAGTATTTT
TRBV4-1,TRBJ2-5,17,-,TRBD2,CASSARRAREGRETQYF,TGCGCCAGCAGCGCCCGAAGGGCAAGGGAGGGAAGAGAGACCCAGTACTTC
TRBV10-3,TRBJ2-5,14,-,-,CAISDLTGQETQYF,TGTGCCATCAGTGATCTTACGGGGCAAGAGACCCAGTACTTC
TRBV7-6,TRBJ2-5,15,-,TRBD2,CASSLVGGRQETQYF,TGTGCCAGCAGCTTAGTGGGAGGGCGACAAGAGACCCAGTACTTC